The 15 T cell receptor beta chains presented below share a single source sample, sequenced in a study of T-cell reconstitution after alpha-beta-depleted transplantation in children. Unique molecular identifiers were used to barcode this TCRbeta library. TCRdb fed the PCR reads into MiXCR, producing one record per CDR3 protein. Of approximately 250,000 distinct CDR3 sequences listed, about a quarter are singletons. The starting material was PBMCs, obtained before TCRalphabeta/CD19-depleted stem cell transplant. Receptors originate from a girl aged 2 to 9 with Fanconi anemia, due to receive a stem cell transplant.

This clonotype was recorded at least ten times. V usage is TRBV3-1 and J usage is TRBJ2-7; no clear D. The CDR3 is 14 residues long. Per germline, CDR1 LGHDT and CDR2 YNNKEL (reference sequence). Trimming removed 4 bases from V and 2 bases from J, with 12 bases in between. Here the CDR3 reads CASSLGRKAYEQYF. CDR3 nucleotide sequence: TGTGCCAGCAGCCTGGGCCGGAAAGCCTACGAGCAGTACTTC.

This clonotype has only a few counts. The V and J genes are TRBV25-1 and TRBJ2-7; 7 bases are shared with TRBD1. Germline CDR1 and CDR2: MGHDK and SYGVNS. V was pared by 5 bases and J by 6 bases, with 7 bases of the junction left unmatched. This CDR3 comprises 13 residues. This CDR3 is CASSKPGQFEQYF. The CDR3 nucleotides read TGTGCCAGCAGTAAGCCGGGACAGTTCGAGCAGTACTTC.

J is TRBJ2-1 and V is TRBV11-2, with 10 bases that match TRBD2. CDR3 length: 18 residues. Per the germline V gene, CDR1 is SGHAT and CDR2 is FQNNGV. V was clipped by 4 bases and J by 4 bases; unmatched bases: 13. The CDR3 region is CASSSPLWGAGGYNEQFF. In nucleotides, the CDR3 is TGTGCCAGCAGCTCCCCACTCTGGGGAGCGGGGGGGTACAATGAGCAGTTCTTC.

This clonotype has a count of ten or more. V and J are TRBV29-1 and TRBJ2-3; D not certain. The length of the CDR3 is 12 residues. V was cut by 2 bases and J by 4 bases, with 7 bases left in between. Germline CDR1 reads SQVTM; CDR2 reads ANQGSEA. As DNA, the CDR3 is TGCAGCGTTGAACTTAGCCCAGATACGCAGTATTTT. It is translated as CSVELSPDTQYF.

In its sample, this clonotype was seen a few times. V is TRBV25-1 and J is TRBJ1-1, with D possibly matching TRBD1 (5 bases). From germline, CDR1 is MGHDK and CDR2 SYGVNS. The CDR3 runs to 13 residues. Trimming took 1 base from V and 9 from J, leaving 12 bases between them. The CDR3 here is CASSELIGTQAFF. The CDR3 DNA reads TGTGCCAGCAGTGAATTAATTGGGACGCAAGCTTTCTTT.

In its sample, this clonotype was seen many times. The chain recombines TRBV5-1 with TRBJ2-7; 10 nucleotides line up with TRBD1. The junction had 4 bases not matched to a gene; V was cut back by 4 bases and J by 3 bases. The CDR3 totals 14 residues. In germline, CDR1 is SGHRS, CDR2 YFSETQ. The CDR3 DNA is TGCGCCAGCAGCAAAGGGACAGGGGACTACGAGCAGTACTTC. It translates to CASSKGTGDYEQYF.

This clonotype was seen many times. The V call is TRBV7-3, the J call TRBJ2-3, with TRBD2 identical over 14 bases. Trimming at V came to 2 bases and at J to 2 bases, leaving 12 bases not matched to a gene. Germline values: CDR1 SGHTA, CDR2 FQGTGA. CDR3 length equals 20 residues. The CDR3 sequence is CASSLHGTSGSRLHTDTQYF. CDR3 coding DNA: TGTGCCAGCAGCTTACATGGGACTAGCGGGAGTCGACTGCACACAGATACGCAGTATTTT. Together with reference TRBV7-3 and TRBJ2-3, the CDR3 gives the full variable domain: GAGVSQTPSNKVTEKGKYVELRCDPISGHTALYWYRQSLGQGPEFLIYFQGTGAADDSGLPNDRFFAVRPEGSVSTLKIQRTERGDSAVYLCASSLHGTSGSRLHTDTQYFGPGTRLTVL.

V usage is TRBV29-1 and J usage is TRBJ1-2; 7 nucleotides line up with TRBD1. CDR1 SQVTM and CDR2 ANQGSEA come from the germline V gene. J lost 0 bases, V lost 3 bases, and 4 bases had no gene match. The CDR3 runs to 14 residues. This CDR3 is CSVETTGSNYGYTF. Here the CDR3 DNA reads TGCAGCGTTGAGACGACAGGGTCTAACTATGGCTACACCTTC.

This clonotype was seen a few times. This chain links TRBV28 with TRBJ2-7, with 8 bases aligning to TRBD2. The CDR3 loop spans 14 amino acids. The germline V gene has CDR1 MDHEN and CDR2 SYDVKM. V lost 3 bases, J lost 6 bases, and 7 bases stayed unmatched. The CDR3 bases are TGTGCCAGCAGTTTGGAGGGACTAGTTCCCGAGCAGTACTTC. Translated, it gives CASSLEGLVPEQYF.

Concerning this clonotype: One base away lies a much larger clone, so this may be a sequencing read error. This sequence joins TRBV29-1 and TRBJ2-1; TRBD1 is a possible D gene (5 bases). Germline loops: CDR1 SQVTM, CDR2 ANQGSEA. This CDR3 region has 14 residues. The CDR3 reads CCVDGQGFYNEQFF. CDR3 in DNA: TGCTGCGTTGATGGGCAGGGATTCTACAATGAGCAGTTCTTC.

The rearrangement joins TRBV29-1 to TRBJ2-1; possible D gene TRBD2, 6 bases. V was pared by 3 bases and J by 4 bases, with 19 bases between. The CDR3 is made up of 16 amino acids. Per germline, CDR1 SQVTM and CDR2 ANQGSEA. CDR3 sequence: CSVDGGGQRLYNEQFF. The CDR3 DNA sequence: TGCAGCGTTGACGGGGGAGGACAACGCCTTTACAATGAGCAGTTCTTC.

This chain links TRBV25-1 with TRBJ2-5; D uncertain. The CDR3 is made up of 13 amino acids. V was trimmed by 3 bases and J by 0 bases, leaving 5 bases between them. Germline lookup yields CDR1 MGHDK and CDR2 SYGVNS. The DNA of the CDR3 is TGTGCCAGCAGTGACCCAAACCAAGAGACCCAGTACTTC. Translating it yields CASSDPNQETQYF.

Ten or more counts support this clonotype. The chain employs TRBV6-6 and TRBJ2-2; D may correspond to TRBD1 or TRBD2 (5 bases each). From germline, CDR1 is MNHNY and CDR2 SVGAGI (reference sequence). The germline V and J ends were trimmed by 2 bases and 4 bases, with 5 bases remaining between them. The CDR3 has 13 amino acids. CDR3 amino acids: CASSYGGTGELFF. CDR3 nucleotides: TGTGCCAGCAGTTACGGGGGCACCGGGGAGCTGTTTTTT.

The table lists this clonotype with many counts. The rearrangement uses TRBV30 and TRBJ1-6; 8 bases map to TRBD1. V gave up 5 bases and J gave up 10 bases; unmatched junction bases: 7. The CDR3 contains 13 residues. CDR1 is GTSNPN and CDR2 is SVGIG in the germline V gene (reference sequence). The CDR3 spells CAWSDRGRSPLHF. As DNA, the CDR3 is TGTGCCTGGTCAGACAGGGGAAGATCACCCCTCCACTTT.

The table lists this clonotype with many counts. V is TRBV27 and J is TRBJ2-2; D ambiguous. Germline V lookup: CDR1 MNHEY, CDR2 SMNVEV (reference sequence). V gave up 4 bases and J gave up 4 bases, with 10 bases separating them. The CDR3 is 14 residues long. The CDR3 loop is CASSSSAVTGELFF. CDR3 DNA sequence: TGTGCCAGCAGTTCCTCCGCGGTCACCGGGGAGCTGTTTTTT.